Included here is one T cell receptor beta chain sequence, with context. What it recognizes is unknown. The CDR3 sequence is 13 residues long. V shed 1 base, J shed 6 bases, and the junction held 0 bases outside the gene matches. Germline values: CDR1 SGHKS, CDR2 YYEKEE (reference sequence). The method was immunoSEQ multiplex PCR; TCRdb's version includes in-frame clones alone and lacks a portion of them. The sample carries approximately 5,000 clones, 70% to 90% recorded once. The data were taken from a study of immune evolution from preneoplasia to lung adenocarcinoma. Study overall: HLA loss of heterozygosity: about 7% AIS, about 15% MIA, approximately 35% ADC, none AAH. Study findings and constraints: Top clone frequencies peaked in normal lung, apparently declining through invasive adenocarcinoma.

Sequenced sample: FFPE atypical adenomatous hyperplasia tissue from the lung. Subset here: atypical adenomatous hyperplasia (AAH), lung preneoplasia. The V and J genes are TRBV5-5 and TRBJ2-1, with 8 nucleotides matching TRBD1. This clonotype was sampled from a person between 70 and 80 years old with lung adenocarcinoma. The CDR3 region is CASSLTGGNEQFF. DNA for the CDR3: TGTGCCAGCAGCTTGACAGGGGGCAATGAGCAGTTCTTC.